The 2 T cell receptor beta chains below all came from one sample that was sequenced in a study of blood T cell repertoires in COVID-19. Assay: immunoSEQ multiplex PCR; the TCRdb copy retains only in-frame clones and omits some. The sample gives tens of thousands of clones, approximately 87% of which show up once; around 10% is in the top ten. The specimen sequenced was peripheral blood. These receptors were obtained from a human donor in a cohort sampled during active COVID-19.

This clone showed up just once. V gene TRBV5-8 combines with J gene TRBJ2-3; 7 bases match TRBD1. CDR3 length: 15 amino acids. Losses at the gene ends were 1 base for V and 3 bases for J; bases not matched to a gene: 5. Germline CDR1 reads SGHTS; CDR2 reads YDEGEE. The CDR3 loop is CASSLLVRGTDTQYF. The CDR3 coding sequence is TGTGCCAGCAGCTTGTTGGTCAGGGGGACAGATACGCAGTATTTT.

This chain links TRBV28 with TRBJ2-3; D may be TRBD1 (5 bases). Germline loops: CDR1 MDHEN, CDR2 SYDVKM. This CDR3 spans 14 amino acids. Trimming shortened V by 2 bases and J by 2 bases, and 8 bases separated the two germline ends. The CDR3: CASSLDRPTDTQYF. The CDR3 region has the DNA TGTGCCAGCAGTTTAGACAGACCCACAGATACGCAGTATTTT.